These 2 T cell receptor beta chains were sequenced from one sample in a study of T-cell reconstitution after alpha-beta-depleted transplantation in children. Unique molecular identifiers were incorporated during preparation of the TCRbeta library. Using its own MiXCR run on the PCR reads, TCRdb lists one record per CDR3 protein. The table records fewer than 700,000 distinct CDR3 sequences, about 21% of them present only once. The sample was PBMCs, mostly from graft donor cells, taken 360 days after TCRalphabeta/CD19-depleted stem cell transplant. The origin of the receptors is a boy less than two years old who had a stem cell transplant for acute myeloid leukemia, so the T cells may come from the graft donor.

This clonotype was picked up a small number of times. The gene calls are TRBV12-3 or TRBV12-4 and TRBJ2-4; the D is unclear. Trimming stripped 0 bases from V and 10 bases from J, with 7 bases between. The CDR3 contains 12 residues. The CDR3 is CASSLAPSIQYF. Here the CDR3 DNA reads TGTGCCAGCAGTTTAGCCCCGTCAATTCAGTACTTC.

This clonotype was recorded at least ten times. This chain joins TRBV11-3 and TRBJ2-2; the match to TRBD1 covers 9 bases. With V trimmed by 6 bases and J by 2 bases, 10 bases remained unmatched. The germline CDR1 and CDR2 sequences are SGHNT and YENEEA. This CDR3 region has 17 residues. Written as DNA, the CDR3 is TGTGCCAGCAGTTACCACCCGGGACAGGGAAACACCGGGGAGCTGTTTTTT. Its translation is CASSYHPGQGNTGELFF.